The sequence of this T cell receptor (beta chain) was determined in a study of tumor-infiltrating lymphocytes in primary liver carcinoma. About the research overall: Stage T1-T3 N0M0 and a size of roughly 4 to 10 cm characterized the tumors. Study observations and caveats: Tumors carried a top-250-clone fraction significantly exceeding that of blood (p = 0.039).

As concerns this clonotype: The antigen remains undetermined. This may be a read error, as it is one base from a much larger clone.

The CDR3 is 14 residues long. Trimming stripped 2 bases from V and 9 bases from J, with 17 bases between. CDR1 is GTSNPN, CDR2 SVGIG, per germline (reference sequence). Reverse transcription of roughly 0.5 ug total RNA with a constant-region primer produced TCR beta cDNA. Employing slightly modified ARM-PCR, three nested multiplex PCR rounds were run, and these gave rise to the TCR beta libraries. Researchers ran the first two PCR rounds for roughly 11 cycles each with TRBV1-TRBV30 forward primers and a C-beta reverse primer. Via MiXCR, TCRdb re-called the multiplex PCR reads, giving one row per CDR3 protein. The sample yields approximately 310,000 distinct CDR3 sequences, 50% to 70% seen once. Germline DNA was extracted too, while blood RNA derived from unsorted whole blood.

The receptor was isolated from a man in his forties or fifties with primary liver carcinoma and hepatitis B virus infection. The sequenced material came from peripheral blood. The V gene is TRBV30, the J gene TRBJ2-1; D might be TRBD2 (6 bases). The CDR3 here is CAWSPSLEGSEQFF. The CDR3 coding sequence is TGTGCCTGGAGTCCATCCCTGGAGGGTAGTGAGCAGTTCTTC.